The TCR beta chain under discussion was sequenced for a study of T cells after yellow fever vaccination. Broader study findings: Subsequent booster samples again held most clones from primary vaccination (96% CD4, about 90% CD8). High-abundance clonotypes from the bulk population could contaminate FACS-sorted repertoires.

TCRdb redid the calling of the 5' RACE reads with MiXCR, one entry per CDR3 protein. Of some 240,000 distinct CDR3 sequences detected, 3% to 3.5% appear once; the ten largest clones hold under 3.5%. This clonotype was picked up a small number of times. Its antigen remains unidentified. V was shortened by 3 bases and J by 3 bases, with 15 bases between the two germline ends. The CDR3 runs 16 residues. The J gene is TRBJ1-5, the V gene TRBV12-3 or TRBV12-4; D unresolved. Sequenced material: CD4+ T cells sorted from PBMCs, taken 10 days after the yellow fever booster vaccination. The sequence was obtained from a man younger than 35 who received the YFV17D yellow fever vaccine. The chain's CDR3 is CASSFLGPISNQPQHF. The DNA of the CDR3 is TGTGCCAGCAGTTTTCTAGGGCCGATCTCCAATCAGCCCCAGCATTTT.